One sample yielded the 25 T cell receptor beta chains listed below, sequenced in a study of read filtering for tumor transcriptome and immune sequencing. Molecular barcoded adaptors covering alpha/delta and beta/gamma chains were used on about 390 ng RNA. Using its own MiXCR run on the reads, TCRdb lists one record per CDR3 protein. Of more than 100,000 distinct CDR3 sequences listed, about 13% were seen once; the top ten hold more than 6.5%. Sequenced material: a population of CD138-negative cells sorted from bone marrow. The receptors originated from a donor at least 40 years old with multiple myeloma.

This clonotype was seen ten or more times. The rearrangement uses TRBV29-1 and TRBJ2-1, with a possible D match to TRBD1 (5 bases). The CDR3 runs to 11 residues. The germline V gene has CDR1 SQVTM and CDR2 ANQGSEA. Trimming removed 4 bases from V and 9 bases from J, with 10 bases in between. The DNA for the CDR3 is TGCAGCGTTGCCAGGGATGGTGAGCAGTTCTTC. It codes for CSVARDGEQFF.

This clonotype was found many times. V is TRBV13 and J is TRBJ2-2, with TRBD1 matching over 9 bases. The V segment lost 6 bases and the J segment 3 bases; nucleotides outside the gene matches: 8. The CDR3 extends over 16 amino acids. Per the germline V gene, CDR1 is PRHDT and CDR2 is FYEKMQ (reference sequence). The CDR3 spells CASSLTTGGDTGELFF. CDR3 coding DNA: TGTGCCAGCAGTCTGACGACAGGGGGGGACACCGGGGAGCTGTTTTTT.

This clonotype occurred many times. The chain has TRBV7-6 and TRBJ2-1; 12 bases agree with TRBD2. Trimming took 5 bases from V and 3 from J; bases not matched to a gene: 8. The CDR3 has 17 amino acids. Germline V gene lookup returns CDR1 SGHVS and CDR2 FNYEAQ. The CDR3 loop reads CASSRDLAGGVYNEQFF. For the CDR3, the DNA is TGTGCCAGCAGCAGAGATCTAGCGGGAGGGGTCTACAATGAGCAGTTCTTC.

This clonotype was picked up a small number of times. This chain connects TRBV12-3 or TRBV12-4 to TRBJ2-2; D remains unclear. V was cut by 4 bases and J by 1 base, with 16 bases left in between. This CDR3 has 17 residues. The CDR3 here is CASSWPPVVGNTGELFF. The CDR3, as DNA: TGTGCCAGCAGTTGGCCTCCGGTGGTTGGGAACACCGGGGAGCTGTTTTTT.

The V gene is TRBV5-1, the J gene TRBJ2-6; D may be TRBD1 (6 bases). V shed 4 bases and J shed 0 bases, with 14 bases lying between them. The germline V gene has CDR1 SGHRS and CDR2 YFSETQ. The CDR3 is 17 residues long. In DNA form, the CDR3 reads TGCGCCAGCAGCCCCTTAACAGGGAGCTCTGGGGCCAACGTCCTGACTTTC. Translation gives CASSPLTGSSGANVLTF.

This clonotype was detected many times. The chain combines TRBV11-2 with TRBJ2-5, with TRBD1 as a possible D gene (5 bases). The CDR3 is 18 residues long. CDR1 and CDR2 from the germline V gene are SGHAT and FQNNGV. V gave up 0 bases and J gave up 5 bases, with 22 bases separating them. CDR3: CASSLDSMAGKVAETQYF. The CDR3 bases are TGTGCCAGCAGCTTAGATTCCATGGCAGGGAAGGTCGCGGAGACCCAGTACTTC.

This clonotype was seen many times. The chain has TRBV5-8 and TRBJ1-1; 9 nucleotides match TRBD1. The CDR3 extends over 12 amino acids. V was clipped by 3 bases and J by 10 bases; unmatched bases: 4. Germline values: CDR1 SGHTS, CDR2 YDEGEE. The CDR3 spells CASSSVGQGAFF. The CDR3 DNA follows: TGTGCCAGCAGCTCCGTGGGACAGGGAGCTTTCTTT. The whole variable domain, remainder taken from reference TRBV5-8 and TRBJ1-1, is EAGVTQSPTHLIKTRGQQATLRCSPISGHTSVYWYQQALGLGLQFLLWYDEGEERNRGNFPPRFSGRQFPNYSSELNVNALELEDSALYLCASSSVGQGAFFGQGTRLTVV.

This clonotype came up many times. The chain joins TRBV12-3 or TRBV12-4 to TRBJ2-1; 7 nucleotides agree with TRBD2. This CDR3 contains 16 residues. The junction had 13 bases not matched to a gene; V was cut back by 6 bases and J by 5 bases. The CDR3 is CASRLSSRSGNNEQFF. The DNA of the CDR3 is TGTGCCAGCAGACTCTCTTCTAGGAGCGGGAACAATGAGCAGTTCTTC.

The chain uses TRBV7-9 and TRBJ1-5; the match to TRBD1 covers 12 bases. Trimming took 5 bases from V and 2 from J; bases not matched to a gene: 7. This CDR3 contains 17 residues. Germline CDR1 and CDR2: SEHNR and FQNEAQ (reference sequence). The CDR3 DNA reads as TGTGCCAGCAGCGACGGGACAGGGGGCGCGGGCAATCAGCCCCAGCATTTT. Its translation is CASSDGTGGAGNQPQHF.

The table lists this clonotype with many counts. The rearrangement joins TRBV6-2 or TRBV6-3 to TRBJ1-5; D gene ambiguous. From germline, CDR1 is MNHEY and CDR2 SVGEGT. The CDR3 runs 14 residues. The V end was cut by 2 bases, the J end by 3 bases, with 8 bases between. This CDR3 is CASSYEGYNQPQHF. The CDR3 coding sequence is TGTGCCAGCAGTTACGAGGGATACAATCAGCCCCAGCATTTT.

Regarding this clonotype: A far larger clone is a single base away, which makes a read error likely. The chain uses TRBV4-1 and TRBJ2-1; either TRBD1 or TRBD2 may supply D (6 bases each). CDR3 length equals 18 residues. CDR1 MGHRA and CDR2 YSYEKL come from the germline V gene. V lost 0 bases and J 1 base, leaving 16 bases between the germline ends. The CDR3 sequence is CASSQDSGAQGSYNEQFF. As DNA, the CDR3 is TGCGCCAGCAGCCAAGATTCGGGGGCACAGGGTTCCTACAATGAGCAGTTCTTC.

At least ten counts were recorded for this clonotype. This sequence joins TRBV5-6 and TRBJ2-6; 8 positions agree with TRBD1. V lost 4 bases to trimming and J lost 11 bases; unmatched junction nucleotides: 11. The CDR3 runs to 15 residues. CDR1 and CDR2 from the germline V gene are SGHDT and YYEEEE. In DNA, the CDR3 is TGTGCCAGCAGCCTTCTAAGGACAGGGTTGTACGTCCTGACTTTC. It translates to CASSLLRTGLYVLTF.

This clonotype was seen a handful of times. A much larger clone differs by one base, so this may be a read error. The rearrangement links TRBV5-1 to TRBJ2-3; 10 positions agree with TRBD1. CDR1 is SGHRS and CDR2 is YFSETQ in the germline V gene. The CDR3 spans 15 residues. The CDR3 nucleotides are TGCGCCACAAAACCGGGACAGGGGACGACAGATGCGCAGTATTTT. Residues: CATKPGQGTTDAQYF.

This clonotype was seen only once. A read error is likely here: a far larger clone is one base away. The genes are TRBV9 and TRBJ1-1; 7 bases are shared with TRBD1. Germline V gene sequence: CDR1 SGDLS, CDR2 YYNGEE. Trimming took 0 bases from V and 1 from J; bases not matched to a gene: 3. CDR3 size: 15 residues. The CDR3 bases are TGTGCCAGCAGCGTAGCGGGGACAGCGAACACTGAAGCTTTCTTT. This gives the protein CASSVAGTANTEAFF.

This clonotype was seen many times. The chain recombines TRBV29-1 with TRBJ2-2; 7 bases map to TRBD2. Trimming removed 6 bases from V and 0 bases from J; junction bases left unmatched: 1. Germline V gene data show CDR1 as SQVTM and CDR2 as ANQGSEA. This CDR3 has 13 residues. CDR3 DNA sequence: TGCAGCGTCCTAGCGGCGAACACCGGGGAGCTGTTTTTT. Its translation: CSVLAANTGELFF.

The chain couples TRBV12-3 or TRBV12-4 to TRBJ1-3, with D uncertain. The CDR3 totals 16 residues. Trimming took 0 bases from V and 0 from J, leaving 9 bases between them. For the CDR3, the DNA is TGTGCCAGCAGTTTAGCGCTTCTTAGCTCTGGAAACACCATATATTTT. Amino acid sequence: CASSLALLSSGNTIYF.

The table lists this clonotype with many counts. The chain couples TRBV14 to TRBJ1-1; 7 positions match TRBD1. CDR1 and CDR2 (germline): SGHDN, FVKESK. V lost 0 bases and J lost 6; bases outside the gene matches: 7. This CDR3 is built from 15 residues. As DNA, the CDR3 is TGTGCCAGCAGCCAAGATCCTAGACAGGGCCCTGAAGCTTTCTTT. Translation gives CASSQDPRQGPEAFF.

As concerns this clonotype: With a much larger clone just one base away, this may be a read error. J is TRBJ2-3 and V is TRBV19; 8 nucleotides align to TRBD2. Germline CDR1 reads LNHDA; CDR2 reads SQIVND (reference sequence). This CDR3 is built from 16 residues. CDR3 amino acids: CASSIVAGGDGDMQYF. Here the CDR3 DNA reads TGTGCCAGTAGTATAGTGGCGGGAGGCGATGGAGATATGCAGTATTTT.

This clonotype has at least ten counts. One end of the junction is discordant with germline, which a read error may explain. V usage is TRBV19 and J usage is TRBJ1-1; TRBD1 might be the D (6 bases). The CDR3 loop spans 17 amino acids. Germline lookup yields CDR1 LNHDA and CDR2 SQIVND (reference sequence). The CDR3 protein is CAGSTTDSTGPVTEAFF. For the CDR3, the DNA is TGTGCCGGTAGTACCACCGACTCTACAGGGCCAGTCACTGAAGCTTTCTTT.

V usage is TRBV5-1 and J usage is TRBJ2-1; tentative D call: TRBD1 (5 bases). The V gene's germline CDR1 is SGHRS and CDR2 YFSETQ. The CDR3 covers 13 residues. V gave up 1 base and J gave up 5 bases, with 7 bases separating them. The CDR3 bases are TGCGCCAGCAGCTTGATAGGGGACAATGAGCAGTTCTTC. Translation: CASSLIGDNEQFF.

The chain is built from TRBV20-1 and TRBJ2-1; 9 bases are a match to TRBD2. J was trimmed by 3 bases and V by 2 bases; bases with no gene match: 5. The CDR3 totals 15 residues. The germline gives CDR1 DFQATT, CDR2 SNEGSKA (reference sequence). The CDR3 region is CSARTSGRYYNEQFF. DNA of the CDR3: TGCAGTGCTAGAACTAGCGGGCGCTACTACAATGAGCAGTTCTTC.

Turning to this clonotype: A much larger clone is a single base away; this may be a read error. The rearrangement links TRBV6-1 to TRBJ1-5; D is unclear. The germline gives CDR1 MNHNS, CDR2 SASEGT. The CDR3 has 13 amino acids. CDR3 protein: CAGSEVFYQPQHF. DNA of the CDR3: TGTGCCGGCAGTGAAGTATTCTATCAGCCCCAGCATTTT.

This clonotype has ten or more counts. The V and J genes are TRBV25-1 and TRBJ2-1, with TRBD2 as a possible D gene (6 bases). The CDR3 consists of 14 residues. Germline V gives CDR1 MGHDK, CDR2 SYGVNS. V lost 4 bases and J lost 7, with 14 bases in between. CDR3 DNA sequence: TGTGCCAGCAGTGGCCGAAGACTAGTGAATGAGCAGTTCTTC. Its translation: CASSGRRLVNEQFF.

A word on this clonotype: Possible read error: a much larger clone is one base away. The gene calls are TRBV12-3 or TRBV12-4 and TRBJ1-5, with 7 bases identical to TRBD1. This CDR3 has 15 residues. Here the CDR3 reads CASSSTGLGNRPQHF. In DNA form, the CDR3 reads TGTGCCAGCAGTTCGACAGGGCTTGGCAATCGGCCCCAGCATTTT.

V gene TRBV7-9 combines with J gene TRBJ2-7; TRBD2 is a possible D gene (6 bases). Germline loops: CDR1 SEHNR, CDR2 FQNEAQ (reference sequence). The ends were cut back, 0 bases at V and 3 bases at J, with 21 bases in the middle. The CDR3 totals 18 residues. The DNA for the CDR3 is TGTGCCAGCAGCTTAGCCGGGAGTAGTACCCCTAGGGGCTACGAGCAGTACTTC. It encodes CASSLAGSSTPRGYEQYF. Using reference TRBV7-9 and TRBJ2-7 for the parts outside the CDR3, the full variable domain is DTGVSQNPRHKITKRGQNVTFRCDPISEHNRLYWYRQTLGQGPEFLTYFQNEAQLEKSRLLSDRFSAERPKGSFSTLEIQRTEQGDSAMYLCASSLAGSSTPRGYEQYFGPGTRLTVT.